Given below is one T cell receptor (beta chain) in context. Its binding antigen is unknown. The sample holds no much larger clone one base away, and base qualities are not on file. The sample comes from a study of CD8 T cells in Susac syndrome (dated by TCRdb to about 2019). Looking at the study overall: The study used repertoire sequencing to test whether antigen drove CD8+ T cell activation and differentiation in Susac syndrome. Overall study outcomes, separate from this receptor: The study acknowledged that relatively few individuals were included in the TCR sequencing and HLA analysis.

Peripheral blood CD8+ and CD4+ T cells from healthy donors, Susac syndrome patients and multiple sclerosis patients were profiled using high-throughput TCR beta sequencing. Healthy donors were included as age- and sex-matched controls. Bulk CD8+ and CD4+ T cells were purified magnetically by negative isolation, whereas CD8+ TEMRA cells were enriched by FACS. Blood was drawn into EDTA tubes, processed within 24 hours, and PBMCs were isolated by density gradient centrifugation. PBMCs destined for TCR sequencing were cryopreserved in liquid nitrogen and later thawed in a 37 °C water bath. A purity of at least 90% was achieved for sorted or isolated CD4+, CD8+ and CD8+ TEMRA cells. RNA was extracted with the RNeasy kit and 0.5 to 1 ug was reverse transcribed using random hexamers. The immunoSEQ multiplex PCR assay, covering 54 Vbeta and 13 Jbeta segments, was used to amplify TCR beta CDR3 regions. PCR amplification bias was corrected using a synthetic template baseline for primer optimization and computational correction. Under the source paper's analysis protocol: Reads were annotated to V, D and J genes per IMGT and analyzed with immunoSEQ Analyzer, keeping only productive sequences. Clonality was calculated as one minus the Shannon entropy normalized by log2 of the number of productive unique sequences. For each patient and control, public and private clones were evaluated within the 100 most prevalent clones. Clones were defined as Susac-specific if absent from the healthy and MS cohorts, from 1052 published viral clones and from other ImmuneACCESS disease sequences. The public reads were reanalyzed by TCRdb: fastp trimming at Q25, MiXCR alignment, in-frame beta chains only. One record per CDR3 amino acid sequence lists the most common genes and DNA. These V and J calls rely on TCRdb rather than the paper's analysis. For this sample the table gives about 150,000 distinct CDR3 sequences, of which approximately 94% were detected only once. In total, the top ten clones hold over 0.07% of the sample.

From the cysteine through the phenylalanine, the CDR3 covers 16 amino acids. Solely the CDR3 DNA is kept, with 48 bases framed from the first base. The junction carries 22 bases between V and J, which are trimmed by 6 bases and 7 bases respectively. The germline V gene gives CDR1 as SNHLY and CDR2 as FYNNEI. Sequenced sample: CD4+ T cells from PBMCs. The rearranged chain carries TRBV2 and TRBJ1-5, with the D gene not confidently named. This clonotype originated in a human donor in good health. The CDR3 protein is CASRDGPGGPAQPQHF. Read as DNA, the sequence is TGTGCCAGCAGGGACGGACCCGGAGGACCCGCCCAGCCCCAGCATTTT.